These T cell receptor beta chains were read from a single sample in a study of CDR3 diversity in severe acne. One entry per CDR3 protein results from TCRdb running MiXCR on the PCR reads. The sample includes about 84,000 distinct CDR3 sequences, around 49% of them seen just once. The material sequenced was blood. These receptors were collected from a male donor in good health, without acne. Both conserved end residues are part of each CDR3. D genes are given only for firm matches.

v_call d_call cdr3_aa
TRBV15 . CATTQGSGNTIYF
TRBV11-3 TRBD1 CASSLEGQGKTYSGYTF
TRBV10-3 TRBD1 CAIRGTGQDTEAFF
TRBV2 TRBD2 CASTPLAGFYEQYF
TRBV6-5 TRBD2 CASTQAGGTYEQYF
TRBV25-1 . CAGSESEGSYEQYF
TRBV11-2 . CASSLGQGLLEAFF
TRBV20-1 . CSAPGTSPHEQYFGPGTIYF
TRBV19 TRBD1 CASSLQGPGELFF
TRBV6-1 TRBD1 CASSITNRGRGTQYF